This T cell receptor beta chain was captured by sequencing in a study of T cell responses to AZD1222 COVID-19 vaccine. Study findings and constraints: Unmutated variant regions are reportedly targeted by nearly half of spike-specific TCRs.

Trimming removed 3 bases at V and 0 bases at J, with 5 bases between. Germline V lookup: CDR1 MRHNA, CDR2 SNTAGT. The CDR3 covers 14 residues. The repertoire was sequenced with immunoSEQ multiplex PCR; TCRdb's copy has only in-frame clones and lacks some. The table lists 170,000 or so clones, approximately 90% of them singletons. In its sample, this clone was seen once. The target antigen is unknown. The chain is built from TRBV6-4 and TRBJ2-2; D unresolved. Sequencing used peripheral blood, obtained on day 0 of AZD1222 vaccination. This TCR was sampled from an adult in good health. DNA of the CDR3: TGTGCCAGCAGTGAACTCACGAACACCGGGGAGCTGTTTTTT. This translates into CASSELTNTGELFF.